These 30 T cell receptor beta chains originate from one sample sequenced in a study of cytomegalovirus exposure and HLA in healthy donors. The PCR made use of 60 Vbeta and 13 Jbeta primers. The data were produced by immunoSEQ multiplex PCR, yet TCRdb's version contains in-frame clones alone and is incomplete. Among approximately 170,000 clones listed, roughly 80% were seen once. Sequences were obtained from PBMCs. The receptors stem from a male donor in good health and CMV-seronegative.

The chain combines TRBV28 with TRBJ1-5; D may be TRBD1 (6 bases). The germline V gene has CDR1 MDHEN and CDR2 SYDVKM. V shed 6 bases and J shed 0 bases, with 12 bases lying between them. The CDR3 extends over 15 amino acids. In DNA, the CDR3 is TGTGCCAGCAGGAGAACAGGGTATAGCAATCAGCCCCAGCATTTT. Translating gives CASRRTGYSNQPQHF. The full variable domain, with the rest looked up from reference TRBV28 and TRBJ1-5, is DVKVTQSSRYLVKRTGEKVFLECVQDMDHENMFWYRQDPGLGLRLIYFSYDVKMKEKGDIPEGYSVSREKKERFSLILESASTNQTSMYLCASRRTGYSNQPQHFGDGTRLSIL.

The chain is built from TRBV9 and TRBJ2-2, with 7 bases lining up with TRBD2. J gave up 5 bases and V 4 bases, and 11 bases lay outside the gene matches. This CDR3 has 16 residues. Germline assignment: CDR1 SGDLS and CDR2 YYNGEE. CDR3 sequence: CASSLRPSGGTGELFF. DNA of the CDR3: TGTGCCAGCAGCCTCCGTCCTAGCGGAGGAACCGGGGAGCTGTTTTTT.

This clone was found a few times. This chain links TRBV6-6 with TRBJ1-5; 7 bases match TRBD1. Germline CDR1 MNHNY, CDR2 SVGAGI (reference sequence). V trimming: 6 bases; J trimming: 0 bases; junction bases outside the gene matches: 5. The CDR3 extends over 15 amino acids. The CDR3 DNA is TGTGCCAGCAGGATTACAGGGGATAGCAATCAGCCCCAGCATTTT. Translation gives CASRITGDSNQPQHF.

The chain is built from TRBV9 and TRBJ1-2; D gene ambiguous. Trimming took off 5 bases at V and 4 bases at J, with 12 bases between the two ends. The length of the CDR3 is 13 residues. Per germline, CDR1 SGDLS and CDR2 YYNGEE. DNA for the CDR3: TGTGCCAGCAGAAATGGACTTGGCTATGGCTACACCTTC. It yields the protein CASRNGLGYGYTF.

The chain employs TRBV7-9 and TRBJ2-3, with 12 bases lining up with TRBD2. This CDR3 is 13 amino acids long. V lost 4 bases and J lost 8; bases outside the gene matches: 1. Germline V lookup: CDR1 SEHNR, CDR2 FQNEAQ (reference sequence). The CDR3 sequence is CASSSSGRGTQYF. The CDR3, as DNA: TGTGCCAGCAGCTCTAGCGGGAGGGGTACGCAGTATTTT.

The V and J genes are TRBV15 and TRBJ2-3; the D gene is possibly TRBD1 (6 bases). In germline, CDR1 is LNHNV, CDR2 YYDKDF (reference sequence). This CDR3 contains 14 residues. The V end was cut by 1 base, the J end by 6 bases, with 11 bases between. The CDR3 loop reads CATSRAQGRDTQYF. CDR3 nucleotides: TGTGCCACCAGCAGAGCACAGGGACGGGATACGCAGTATTTT.

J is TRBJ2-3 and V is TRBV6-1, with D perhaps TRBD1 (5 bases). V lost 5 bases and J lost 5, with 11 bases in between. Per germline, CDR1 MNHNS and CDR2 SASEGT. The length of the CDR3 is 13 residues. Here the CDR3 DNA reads TGTGCCAGCAGTTCCGCAGGGCTAGATACGCAGTATTTT. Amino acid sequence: CASSSAGLDTQYF.

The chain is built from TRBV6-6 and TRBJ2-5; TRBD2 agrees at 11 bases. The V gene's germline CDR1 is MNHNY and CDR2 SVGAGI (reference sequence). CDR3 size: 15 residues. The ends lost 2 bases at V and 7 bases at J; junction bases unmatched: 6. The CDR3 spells CASSYLAGGGVTQYF. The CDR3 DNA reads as TGTGCCAGCAGTTACCTAGCGGGGGGTGGCGTGACCCAGTACTTC.

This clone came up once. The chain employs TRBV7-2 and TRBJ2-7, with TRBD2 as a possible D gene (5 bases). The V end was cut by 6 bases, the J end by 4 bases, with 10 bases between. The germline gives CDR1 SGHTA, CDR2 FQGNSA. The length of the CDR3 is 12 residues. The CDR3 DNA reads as TGTGCCAGCAGTTATCTAGCATACGAGCAGTACTTC. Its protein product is CASSYLAYEQYF.

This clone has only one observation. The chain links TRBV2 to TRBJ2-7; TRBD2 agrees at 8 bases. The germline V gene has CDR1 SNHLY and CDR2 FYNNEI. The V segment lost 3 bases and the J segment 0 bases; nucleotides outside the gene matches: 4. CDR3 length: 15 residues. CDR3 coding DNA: TGTGCCAGCAGTGATACCGGGACTAGCTCCTACGAGCAGTACTTC. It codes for CASSDTGTSSYEQYF.

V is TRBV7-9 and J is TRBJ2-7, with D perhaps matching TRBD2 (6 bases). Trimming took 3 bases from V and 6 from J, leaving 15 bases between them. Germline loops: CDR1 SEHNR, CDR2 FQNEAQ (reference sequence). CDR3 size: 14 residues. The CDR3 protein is CASSFLGLHREQYF. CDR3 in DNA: TGTGCCAGCAGCTTCTTGGGACTCCATCGCGAGCAGTACTTC.

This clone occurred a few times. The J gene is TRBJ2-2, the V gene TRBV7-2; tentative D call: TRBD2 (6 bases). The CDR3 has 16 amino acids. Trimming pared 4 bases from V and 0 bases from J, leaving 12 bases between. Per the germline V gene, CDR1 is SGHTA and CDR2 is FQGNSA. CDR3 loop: CASSSPRLANTGELFF. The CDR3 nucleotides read TGTGCCAGCAGCTCCCCCCGACTAGCGAACACCGGGGAGCTGTTTTTT.

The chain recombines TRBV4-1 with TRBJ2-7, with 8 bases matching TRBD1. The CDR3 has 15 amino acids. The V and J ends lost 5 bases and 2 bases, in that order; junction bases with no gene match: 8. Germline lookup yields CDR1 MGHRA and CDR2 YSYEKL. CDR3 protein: CASSYRTGLTYEQYF. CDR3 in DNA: TGCGCCAGCAGCTACCGGACAGGGTTAACCTACGAGCAGTACTTC.

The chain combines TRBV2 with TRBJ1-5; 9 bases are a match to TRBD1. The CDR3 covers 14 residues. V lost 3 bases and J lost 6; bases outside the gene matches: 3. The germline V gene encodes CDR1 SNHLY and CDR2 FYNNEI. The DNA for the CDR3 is TGTGCCAGCAGTGATAACAGGGGGCGTCAGCCCCAGCATTTT. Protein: CASSDNRGRQPQHF.

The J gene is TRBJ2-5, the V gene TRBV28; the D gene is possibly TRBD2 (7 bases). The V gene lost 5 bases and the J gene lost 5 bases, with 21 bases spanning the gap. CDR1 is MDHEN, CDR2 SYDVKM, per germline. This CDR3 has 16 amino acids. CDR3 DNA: TGTGCCAGCAGTCCTCCGGGGAGGGGGTCAGGTGAGACCCAGTACTTC. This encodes CASSPPGRGSGETQYF.

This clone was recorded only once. The CDR3 DNA is TGTGCCAGCTCCCTCGACAGAAATGAAAAACTGTTTTTT. It is translated as CASSLDRNEKLFF. The V and J genes are TRBV18 and TRBJ1-4, with D possibly being TRBD1 (5 bases). The CDR3 extends over 13 amino acids. Germline V gives CDR1 KGHSH, CDR2 LQKENI. Trimming removed 6 bases from V and 5 bases from J, with 10 bases in between.

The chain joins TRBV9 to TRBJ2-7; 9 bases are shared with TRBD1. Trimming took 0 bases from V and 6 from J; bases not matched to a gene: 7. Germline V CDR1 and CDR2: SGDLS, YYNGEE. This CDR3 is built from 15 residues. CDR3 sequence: CASSVAHGTGCEQYF. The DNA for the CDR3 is TGTGCCAGCAGCGTAGCGCACGGGACAGGGTGCGAGCAGTACTTC.

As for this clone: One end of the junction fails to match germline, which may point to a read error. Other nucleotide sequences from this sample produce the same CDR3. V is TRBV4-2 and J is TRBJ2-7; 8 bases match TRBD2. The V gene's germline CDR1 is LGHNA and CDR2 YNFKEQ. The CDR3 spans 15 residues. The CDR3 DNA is TGTGCTAGCAGCCCCCTGGGCGGGGGGTTCTACGAGCAGTACTTC. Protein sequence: CASSPLGGGFYEQYF.

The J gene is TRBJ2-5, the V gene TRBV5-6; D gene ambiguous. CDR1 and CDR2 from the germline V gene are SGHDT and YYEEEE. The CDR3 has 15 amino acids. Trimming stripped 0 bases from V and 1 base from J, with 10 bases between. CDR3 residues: CASSLAFWAQETQYF. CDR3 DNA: TGTGCCAGCAGCTTGGCCTTTTGGGCCCAAGAGACCCAGTACTTC.

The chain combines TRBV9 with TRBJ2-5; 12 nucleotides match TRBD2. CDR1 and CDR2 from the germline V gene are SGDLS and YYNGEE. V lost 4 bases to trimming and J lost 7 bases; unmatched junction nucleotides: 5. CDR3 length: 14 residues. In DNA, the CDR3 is TGTGCCAGCAGCCGAACTAGCGGGGGGCTGACCCAGTACTTC. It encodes CASSRTSGGLTQYF.

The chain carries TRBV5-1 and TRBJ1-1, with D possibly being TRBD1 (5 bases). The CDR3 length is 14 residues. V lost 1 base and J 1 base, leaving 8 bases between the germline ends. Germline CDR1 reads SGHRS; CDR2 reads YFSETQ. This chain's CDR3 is CASSLMGQNTEAFF. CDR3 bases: TGCGCCAGCAGCTTGATGGGGCAGAACACTGAAGCTTTCTTT.

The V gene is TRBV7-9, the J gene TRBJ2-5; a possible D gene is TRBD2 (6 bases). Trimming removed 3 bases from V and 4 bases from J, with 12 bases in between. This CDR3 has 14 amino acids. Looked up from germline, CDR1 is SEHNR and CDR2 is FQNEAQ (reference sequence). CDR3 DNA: TGTGCCAGCAGCTTGCGTGAGGGAGGAGAGACCCAGTACTTC. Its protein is CASSLREGGETQYF. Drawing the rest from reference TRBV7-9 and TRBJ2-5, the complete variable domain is DTGVSQNPRHKITKRGQNVTFRCDPISEHNRLYWYRQTLGQGPEFLTYFQNEAQLEKSRLLSDRFSAERPKGSFSTLEIQRTEQGDSAMYLCASSLREGGETQYFGPGTRLLVL.

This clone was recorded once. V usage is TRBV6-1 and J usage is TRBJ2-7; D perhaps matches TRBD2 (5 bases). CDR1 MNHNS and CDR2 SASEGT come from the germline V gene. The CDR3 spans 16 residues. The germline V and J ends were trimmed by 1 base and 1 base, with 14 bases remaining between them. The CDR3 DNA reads TGTGCCAGCAGTGAAGAAGTGGCAGGACTTTCCTACGAGCAGTACTTC. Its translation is CASSEEVAGLSYEQYF.

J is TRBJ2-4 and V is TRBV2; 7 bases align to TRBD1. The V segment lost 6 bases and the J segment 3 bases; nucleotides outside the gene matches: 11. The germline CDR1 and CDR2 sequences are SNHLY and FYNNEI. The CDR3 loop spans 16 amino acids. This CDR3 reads CASSHRGFEVKNIQYF. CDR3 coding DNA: TGTGCCAGCAGCCACAGGGGTTTTGAAGTCAAAAACATTCAGTACTTC.

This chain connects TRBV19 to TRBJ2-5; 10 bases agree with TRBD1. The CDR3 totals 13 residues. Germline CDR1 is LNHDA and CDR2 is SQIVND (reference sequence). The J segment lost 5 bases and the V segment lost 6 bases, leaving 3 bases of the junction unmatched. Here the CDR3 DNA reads TGTGCCAGTAGAGGACAGGGGGGCGAGACCCAGTACTTC. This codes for CASRGQGGETQYF.

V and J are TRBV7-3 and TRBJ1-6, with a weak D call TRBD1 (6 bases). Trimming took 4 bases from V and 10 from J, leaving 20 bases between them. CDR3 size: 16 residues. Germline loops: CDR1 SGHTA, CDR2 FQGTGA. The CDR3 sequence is CASSSLPTGGGSPLHF. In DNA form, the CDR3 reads TGTGCCAGCAGCTCCTTACCGACAGGCGGCGGGTCACCCCTCCACTTT.

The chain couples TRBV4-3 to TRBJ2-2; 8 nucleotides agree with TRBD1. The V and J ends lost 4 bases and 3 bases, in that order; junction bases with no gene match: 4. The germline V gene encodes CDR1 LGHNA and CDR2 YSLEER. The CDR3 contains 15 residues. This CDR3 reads CASSLWTGHTGELFF. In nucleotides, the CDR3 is TGCGCCAGCAGCCTCTGGACAGGGCACACCGGGGAGCTGTTTTTT.

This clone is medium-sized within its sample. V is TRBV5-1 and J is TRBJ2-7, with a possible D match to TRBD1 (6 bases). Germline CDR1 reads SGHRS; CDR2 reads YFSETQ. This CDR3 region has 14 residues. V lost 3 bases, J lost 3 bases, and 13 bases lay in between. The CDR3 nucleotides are TGCGCCAGCAGCTCCAGGGACACGCTCTACGAGCAGTACTTC. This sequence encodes CASSSRDTLYEQYF.

Here the CDR3 reads CAWAPGSYGYTF. The CDR3, as DNA: TGTGCCTGGGCTCCAGGCTCCTATGGCTACACCTTC. The J gene is TRBJ1-2, the V gene TRBV30; D gene unclear. Deletions cut 5 bases from V and 4 bases from J, with 11 bases between. Germline V CDR1 and CDR2: GTSNPN, SVGIG (reference sequence). The CDR3 spans 12 residues.

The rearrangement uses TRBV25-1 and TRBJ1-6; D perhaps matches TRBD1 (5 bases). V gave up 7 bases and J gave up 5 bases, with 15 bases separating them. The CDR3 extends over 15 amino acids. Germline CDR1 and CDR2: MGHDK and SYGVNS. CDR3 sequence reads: CASKSRVENNSPLHF. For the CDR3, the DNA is TGTGCCAGCAAATCCAGGGTGGAAAATAATTCACCCCTCCACTTT. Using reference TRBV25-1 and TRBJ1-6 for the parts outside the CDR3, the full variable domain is EADIYQTPRYLVIGTGKKITLECSQTMGHDKMYWYQQDPGMELHLIHYSYGVNSTEKGDLSSESTVSRIRTEHFPLTLESARPSHTSQYLCASKSRVENNSPLHFGNGTRLTVT.